Listed here are 7 T cell receptor beta chains from one sample, sequenced in a study of somatic mutations in cytotoxic T cells in rheumatoid arthritis. Clones were sequenced by immunoSEQ multiplex PCR, and TCRdb holds only the in-frame ones, with some missing. Among 8,000 or so clones listed, 74% were seen once. What was sequenced was CD8+ T cells sorted from blood. The receptors were gathered from an adult with rheumatoid arthritis.

This clone was counted between two and nine times. The chain has TRBV30 and TRBJ2-7; no clear D. From germline, CDR1 is GTSNPN and CDR2 SVGIG (reference sequence). The ends were cut back, 3 bases at V and 3 bases at J, with 12 bases in the middle. CDR3 length: 13 amino acids. Written as DNA, the CDR3 is TGTGCCTGGAGCACGACATCTTTCTACGAGCAGTACTTC. It encodes CAWSTTSFYEQYF.

V usage is TRBV12-5 and J usage is TRBJ2-1; TRBD2 aligns across 15 bases. CDR1 and CDR2 from the germline V gene are LGHNT and FRNRAP. This CDR3 has 22 amino acids. Unmatched junction bases numbered 23, after V lost 3 bases and J lost 8 bases. The CDR3 DNA is TGTGCTAGTGGTTTTTTCCCTGGGAATAAACCCGGGACTAGCGGGGGGCAGTATGAGCAGTTCTTC. Protein product: CASGFFPGNKPGTSGGQYEQFF.

J is TRBJ2-7 and V is TRBV27, with a tentative D call TRBD1 (7 bases). The germline V gene has CDR1 MNHEY and CDR2 SMNVEV (reference sequence). V lost 2 bases to trimming and J lost 6 bases, with 11 bases between them. This CDR3 contains 13 residues. The CDR3 here is CASSLGGGGEQYF. The CDR3 coding sequence is TGTGCCAGCAGTTTAGGAGGGGGCGGCGAGCAGTACTTC.

This clone was observed a handful of times. V and J are TRBV5-1 and TRBJ2-7; D unresolved. The CDR3 contains 14 residues. V dropped 5 bases and J dropped 0 bases, with 12 bases sitting between them. Germline CDR1 SGHRS, CDR2 YFSETQ. Here the CDR3 reads CASSHLSSSYEQYF. Here the CDR3 DNA reads TGCGCCAGCAGTCATCTATCGAGCTCCTACGAGCAGTACTTC.

This chain uses TRBV9 with TRBJ2-1, with D possibly called TRBD1 or TRBD2 (5 bases each). V lost 4 bases and J 7 bases, leaving 12 bases between the germline ends. Per germline, CDR1 SGDLS and CDR2 YYNGEE. The CDR3 sequence is 13 residues long. CDR3 DNA: TGTGCCAGCAGCACGGGACGGGGAAATGAGCAGTTCTTC. This translates into CASSTGRGNEQFF.

This sequence joins TRBV7-6 and TRBJ1-6, with 7 bases fitting TRBD1. The CDR3 runs 14 residues. Per the germline V gene, CDR1 is SGHVS and CDR2 is FNYEAQ. V trimming: 4 bases; J trimming: 9 bases; junction bases outside the gene matches: 6. The CDR3 region is CASSSGTAGSPLHF. The DNA of the CDR3 is TGTGCCAGCAGCTCCGGGACAGCAGGTTCACCCCTCCACTTT.

DNA of the CDR3: TGTGCCAGCAGTCCCAAGGGACTAGCGGGAGGAGGTTCCTACGAGCAGTACTTC. This encodes CASSPKGLAGGGSYEQYF. The rearrangement links TRBV27 to TRBJ2-7; 15 bases are a match to TRBD2. The CDR3 consists of 18 residues. The J segment lost 1 base and the V segment lost 5 bases, leaving 9 bases of the junction unmatched. The V gene's germline CDR1 is MNHEY and CDR2 SMNVEV (reference sequence).